The clone carrying this TCR beta chain was observed a few times. Generated by immunoSEQ multiplex PCR, the TCRdb table keeps only in-frame clones and is missing some. The table lists 71,000 or so clones, about 88% of them singletons. This sample is drawn from a study of PD-L1 blockade in urothelial cancer. Germline loops: CDR1 MNHNS, CDR2 SASEGT. The CDR3 sequence is 15 residues long. V was pared by 3 bases and J by 0 bases, with 9 bases between. The clonotype was recovered from a man aged 55 to 69 with urothelial cancer. The material was PBMCs, obtained around atezolizumab (anti-PD-L1) treatment. The rearrangement joins TRBV6-1 to TRBJ1-5, with D tentatively TRBD1 (5 bases). Here the CDR3 DNA reads TGTGCCAGCAGTGACGCAGGGTTTAGCAATCAGCCCCAGCATTTT. It codes for CASSDAGFSNQPQHF.